The 21 T cell receptor beta chains presented below share a single source sample, sequenced in a study of CD4 and CD8 cells across lung adenocarcinoma regions. TCRdb re-derived calls from the PCR reads in MiXCR, one entry per CDR3 protein. The sample carries 5,000 to 7,000 distinct CDR3 sequences, 51% recorded once. Sequencing used CD4+ T cells from the center of a lung tumor. Receptors were obtained from a female donor with lung adenocarcinoma. The CD4 and CD8 labels of this study may be unreliable.

The chain couples TRBV7-8 to TRBJ2-1; D could derive from TRBD1 or TRBD2 (6 bases each). Trimming took 1 base from V and 4 from J, leaving 14 bases between them. Germline CDR1 is SGHVS and CDR2 is FQNEAQ. The CDR3 is 16 amino acids. CDR3 in amino acids: CASSLGGPGAYNEQFF. The CDR3 region has the DNA TGTGCCAGCAGCTTAGGGGGGCCGGGGGCATACAATGAGCAGTTCTTC.

The V call is TRBV6-5, the J call TRBJ2-5; tentatively, D is TRBD2 (6 bases). The V and J ends lost 0 bases and 2 bases respectively, with 16 bases between them. This CDR3 has 17 residues. Germline loops: CDR1 MNHEY, CDR2 SVGAGI. The chain's CDR3 is CASSYSRGGAGQETQYF. The CDR3 nucleotides read TGTGCCAGCAGTTACTCGAGAGGCGGGGCGGGGCAAGAGACCCAGTACTTC.

The chain uses TRBV27 and TRBJ2-3; no definite D call. The CDR3 contains 11 residues. Trimming pared 5 bases from V and 2 bases from J, leaving 2 bases between. Germline CDR1 MNHEY, CDR2 SMNVEV (reference sequence). The DNA of the CDR3 is TGTGCCAGCAGTGACACAGATACGCAGTATTTT. It specifies CASSDTDTQYF.

This clonotype came up a few times. The chain couples TRBV6-5 to TRBJ2-5, with D maybe TRBD1 (8 bases). Germline lookup yields CDR1 MNHEY and CDR2 SVGAGI. Between the trimmed V and J ends, which lost 8 bases and 5 bases, there was a span of 30 bases. CDR3 length equals 18 residues. CDR3 residues: CASGGGQGARLWGETQYF. CDR3 bases: TGTGCCAGCGGGGGGGGGCAGGGGGCACGTCTGTGGGGCGAGACCCAGTACTTC.

With respect to this clonotype: The junction shows a germline mismatch at one end, possibly a read error. The gene calls are TRBV6-1 and TRBJ2-1; tentatively, D is TRBD2 (6 bases). The germline V gene has CDR1 MNHNS and CDR2 SASEGT. This CDR3 is 15 amino acids long. DNA for the CDR3: TGTGCCAGCAGCCAGACTTGTGGGAGCTCGGGGGAGCTGTTCTTC. It specifies CASSQTCGSSGELFF.

This clonotype has at least ten counts. The chain combines TRBV6-1 with TRBJ1-5; D is unresolved. The V and J ends lost 3 bases and 7 bases respectively, with 4 bases between them. The CDR3 has 11 amino acids. Per the germline V gene, CDR1 is MNHNS and CDR2 is SASEGT. The CDR3 nucleotides read TGTGCCAGCAGTGAGCCCCAGCCCCAGCATTTT. It translates to CASSEPQPQHF.

This clonotype counts as medium-sized. The gene calls are TRBV27 and TRBJ2-7, with a weak D call TRBD2 (6 bases). CDR3 size: 12 residues. V was cut by 11 bases and J by 0 bases, with 11 bases left in between. The germline gives CDR1 MNHEY, CDR2 SMNVEV (reference sequence). The CDR3 protein is CASGDFSYEQYF. DNA for the CDR3: TGTGCCTCGGGGGACTTCTCCTACGAGCAGTACTTC.

CDR3 coding DNA: TGTGCCAGCAGTTCACTAGCGGGGGGGCTCTACGAGCAGTACTTC. It specifies CASSSLAGGLYEQYF. The rearrangement uses TRBV12-3 or TRBV12-4 and TRBJ2-5, with 13 bases fitting TRBD2. Near its end, the DNA agrees better with TRBJ2-7, so the J call may be wrong. The CDR3 is 15 residues long.

Worth noting for this clonotype: Germline is not matched at one junction end, which may reflect a read error. The chain recombines TRBV10-1 with TRBJ2-3; possible D gene TRBD2, 5 bases. Looked up from germline, CDR1 is WNHNN and CDR2 is SYGVQD (reference sequence). The CDR3 loop spans 13 amino acids. CDR3 amino acids: CATEGEGTDTQYF. CDR3 sequence (DNA): TGCGCCACCGAGGGAGAAGGCACAGATACCCAGTATTTT.

This chain joins TRBV6-2 or TRBV6-3 and TRBJ1-2; TRBD1 agrees at 7 bases. V gave up 5 bases and J gave up 4 bases; unmatched junction bases: 7. The CDR3 spans 14 residues. CDR1 and CDR2 (germline): MNHEY, SVGEGT. CDR3 protein: CASSRTGVSYGYTF. Written as DNA, the CDR3 is TGTGCCAGCAGTCGTACAGGGGTCAGCTATGGCTACACCTTC.

This clonotype qualifies as medium-sized. The chain has TRBV11-3 and TRBJ2-1, with D unresolved. There are 12 residues in the CDR3. Trimming shortened V by 3 bases and J by 9 bases, and 9 bases separated the two germline ends. Germline loops: CDR1 SGHNT, CDR2 YENEEA. CDR3 loop: CASSFRLPEQFF. DNA for the CDR3: TGTGCCAGCAGCTTCAGGTTACCTGAGCAGTTCTTC.

This clonotype was observed a few times. The chain combines TRBV14 with TRBJ2-3; the match to TRBD2 covers 7 bases. CDR3 length: 12 amino acids. Germline CDR1 is SGHDN and CDR2 is FVKESK. The V and J ends lost 2 bases and 9 bases, in that order; junction bases with no gene match: 2. CDR3 nucleotides: TGTGCCAGCAGCCAAAAGGGAGGGACGCAGTATTTT. Encoded protein: CASSQKGGTQYF.

In its sample, this clonotype is medium-sized. V is TRBV25-1 and J is TRBJ2-3; D gene unclear. Germline CDR1 reads MGHDK; CDR2 reads SYGVNS. This CDR3 is 12 amino acids long. Trimming stripped 5 bases from V and 7 bases from J, with 10 bases between. CDR3 DNA: TGTGCCAGCAGTCCGACTCCTTATACGCAGTATTTT. Residues: CASSPTPYTQYF.

This clonotype is classed as medium-sized. J is TRBJ2-3 and V is TRBV6-5, with 11 bases identical to TRBD2. CDR3 length: 17 residues. CDR1 MNHEY and CDR2 SVGAGI come from the germline V gene. Losses at the gene ends were 4 bases for V and 4 bases for J; bases not matched to a gene: 10. As DNA, the CDR3 is TGTGCCAGCAGTTTTCGGACTAGCGGGCAGTCGGCAGATACGCAGTATTTT. Protein sequence: CASSFRTSGQSADTQYF.

This clonotype is categorized as medium-sized. The rearrangement joins TRBV6-1 to TRBJ2-5; D is perhaps TRBD1 (6 bases). V was clipped by 2 bases and J by 7 bases, with 17 bases between them. CDR3 length equals 15 residues. The V gene's germline CDR1 is MNHNS and CDR2 SASEGT. CDR3 sequence (DNA): TGTGCCAGCAGTGAATATTTGACTTTAGGGGGGACCCAGTACTTC. It translates to CASSEYLTLGGTQYF.

The chain has TRBV28 and TRBJ2-1, with unresolved D. The last part of the DNA fits TRBJ2-6 better; the J call may be wrong. Germline CDR1 reads MDHEN; CDR2 reads SYDVKM. This CDR3 has 15 residues. In DNA form, the CDR3 reads TGTGCCAGCAGTTTAGGAGAACCTGGCTCCTACGTCCTGACTTTC. Amino acids: CASSLGEPGSYVLTF.

The V call is TRBV6-1, the J call TRBJ2-2; 12 bases align to TRBD2. This CDR3 is 15 amino acids long. Trimming cost V 2 bases and J 6 bases; bases outside gene matches: 1. CDR1 MNHNS and CDR2 SASEGT come from the germline V gene. CDR3 sequence: CASSESSGGAGELFF. CDR3 DNA sequence: TGTGCCAGCAGTGAATCTAGCGGGGGGGCCGGGGAGCTGTTTTTT.

The chain carries TRBV6-5 and TRBJ2-2; D remains unclear. The CDR3 is 13 amino acids. Germline lookup yields CDR1 MNHEY and CDR2 SVGAGI. Deletions cut 0 bases from V and 7 bases from J, with 6 bases between. In nucleotides, the CDR3 is TGTGCCAGCAGTTACTCAGGGATCGGGGAGCTGTTTTTT. Its translation is CASSYSGIGELFF.

About this clonotype itself: The junction departs from germline at one end; a sequencing error may be responsible. V usage is TRBV6-1 and J usage is TRBJ2-3, with TRBD2 matching over 10 bases. CDR3 size: 16 residues. Germline V CDR1 and CDR2: MNHNS, SASEGT. CDR3 region: CASGGSGGHGPDTQYF. CDR3 sequence (DNA): TGTGCCAGCGGGGGTAGCGGGGGGCATGGCCCAGATACCCAGTATTTC.

This clonotype has more than one count but fewer than ten. The gene calls are TRBV6-1 and TRBJ2-3; D unclear. Germline CDR1 is MNHNS and CDR2 is SASEGT. This CDR3 has 11 residues. Trimming pared 7 bases from V and 4 bases from J, leaving 6 bases between. The CDR3 region has the DNA TGTGCCAGCAAGGACCCAGATACGCAGTATTTT. Protein: CASKDPDTQYF.

The rearrangement uses TRBV4-1 and TRBJ2-5, with D possibly TRBD1 on 6 matching bases. TRBJ2-7 explains the end of the DNA better; the J call may be wrong. Germline CDR1 MGHRA, CDR2 YSYEKL. CDR3 size: 15 residues. The CDR3 DNA sequence: TGCGCCAGCAGCCAACAGGGGTTGGGGGCCTACGAGCAGTACTTC. Amino acids: CASSQQGLGAYEQYF.